The 14 T cell receptor beta chains reported below all come from one sample, sequenced in a study of Graves' ophthalmopathy and Graves' hyperthyroidism. Amplified TCR beta CDR3 regions were obtained using RNA transcripts as template. First-round RT-PCR relied on HTBI primers, and a second-round multiplex PCR came next. One entry per CDR3 protein, called by TCRdb with MiXCR from the multiplex PCR reads. The repertoire holds roughly 220,000 distinct CDR3 sequences, with around 50% as singletons. The sample consisted of peripheral blood. These receptors were collected from an adult man with Graves' ophthalmopathy.

Comments on this clonotype: One junction end disagrees with the germline gene, perhaps due to a read error. The V and J genes are TRBV9 and TRBJ1-1; 7 bases match TRBD1. Per the germline V gene, CDR1 is SGDLS and CDR2 is YYNGEE. The CDR3 is 15 residues long. CDR3 coding DNA: TGTGCCAGCAGTCGTACCCCCGGGACAGATAACGAAGCTTCCTTT. This codes for CASSRTPGTDNEASF. The full variable domain, rest sourced from reference TRBV9 and TRBJ1-1, is DSGVTQTPKHLITATGQRVTLRCSPRSGDLSVYWYQQSLDQGLQFLIQYYNGEERAKGNILERFSAQQFPDLHSELNLSSLELGDSALYFCASSRTPGTDNEASFGQGTRLTVV.

The chain couples TRBV12-3 or TRBV12-4 to TRBJ1-5, with 7 bases fitting TRBD1. Trimming at V came to 6 bases and at J to 6 bases, leaving 14 bases not matched to a gene. The CDR3 extends over 16 amino acids. The CDR3: CASSQMWDREGQPQHF. The CDR3 DNA reads as TGTGCCAGCAGCCAAATGTGGGACAGAGAAGGTCAGCCCCAGCATTTT.

A few counts support this clonotype. The chain has TRBV2 and TRBJ2-7, with 8 bases aligning to TRBD1. The CDR3 spans 15 residues. From germline, CDR1 is SNHLY and CDR2 FYNNEI. Trimming removed 3 bases from V and 0 bases from J; junction bases left unmatched: 4. The CDR3 sequence is CASSDLGQVSYEQYF. The CDR3 coding sequence is TGTGCCAGCAGTGACCTGGGACAGGTCTCCTACGAGCAGTACTTC.

The chain employs TRBV20-1 and TRBJ1-6; 10 bases agree with TRBD1. The germline V gene has CDR1 DFQATT and CDR2 SNEGSKA (reference sequence). The CDR3 has 17 residues. V trimming: 0 bases; J trimming: 3 bases; junction bases outside the gene matches: 5. Here the CDR3 DNA reads TGCAGTGCTAGAGACGACCGGGACAGGGGCTATAATTCACCCCTCCACTTT. Amino acids: CSARDDRDRGYNSPLHF.

The CDR3 DNA sequence: TGTGCCAGCAGCTTAGTGACAGGGTGGAACACTGAAGCTTTCTTT. Protein sequence: CASSLVTGWNTEAFF. The J gene is TRBJ1-1, the V gene TRBV7-8; 7 positions match TRBD1. Germline V CDR1 and CDR2: SGHVS, FQNEAQ. CDR3 length: 15 residues. The V gene end was trimmed by 1 base and the J gene end by 1 base; junction bases not matched to a gene: 3.

The V and J genes are TRBV12-3 or TRBV12-4 and TRBJ2-5, with D perhaps matching TRBD1 or TRBD2 (6 bases each). This CDR3 spans 15 amino acids. Trimming pared 4 bases from V and 4 bases from J, leaving 16 bases between. The CDR3 reads CASSYFGGGPETQYF. In DNA, the CDR3 is TGTGCCAGCAGTTACTTCGGAGGGGGGCCAGAGACCCAGTACTTC.

The chain has TRBV2 and TRBJ1-5, with 8 bases lining up with TRBD1. The CDR3 has 14 amino acids. V shed 6 bases and J 5 bases; nucleotides not matched to a gene: 6. CDR1 and CDR2 (germline): SNHLY, FYNNEI. CDR3 nucleotide sequence: TGTGCCAGCAGCGGTTTGACAGGGGATCAGCCCCAGCATTTT. This sequence encodes CASSGLTGDQPQHF.

This clonotype was seen at least ten times. The rearrangement joins TRBV10-1 to TRBJ1-1, with D hard to call. CDR3 size: 13 residues. Trimming cost V 3 bases and J 0 bases, with 5 bases left between them. Germline V lookup: CDR1 WNHNN, CDR2 SYGVQD (reference sequence). CDR3 amino acids: CASSEQLNTEAFF. CDR3 sequence (DNA): TGCGCCAGCAGTGAACAATTGAACACTGAAGCTTTCTTT.

This clonotype was recorded once. J is TRBJ1-1 and V is TRBV9, with a weak D call TRBD1 (6 bases). Trimming removed 1 base from V and 3 bases from J, with 10 bases in between. Germline V gene sequence: CDR1 SGDLS, CDR2 YYNGEE. CDR3 length: 14 amino acids. The CDR3 DNA sequence: TGTGCCAGCAGCGTACAGGGGAGGCACACTGAAGCTTTCTTT. This sequence encodes CASSVQGRHTEAFF. Supplemented by reference TRBV9 and TRBJ1-1, the full variable domain reads DSGVTQTPKHLITATGQRVTLRCSPRSGDLSVYWYQQSLDQGLQFLIQYYNGEERAKGNILERFSAQQFPDLHSELNLSSLELGDSALYFCASSVQGRHTEAFFGQGTRLTVV.

This chain joins TRBV4-1 and TRBJ1-5; 8 positions match TRBD1. The CDR3 is 18 residues long. Trimming took 0 bases from V and 4 from J; bases not matched to a gene: 11. The germline V gene has CDR1 MGHRA and CDR2 YSYEKL. The CDR3 here is CASSQEGGAGGANQPQHF. In DNA, the CDR3 is TGCGCCAGCAGCCAAGAGGGAGGGGCAGGGGGCGCGAATCAGCCCCAGCATTTT.

The V and J genes are TRBV29-1 and TRBJ2-2; maybe TRBD2 (6 bases). Trimming removed 4 bases at V and 5 bases at J, with 8 bases between. The germline V gene encodes CDR1 SQVTM and CDR2 ANQGSEA. The CDR3 has 12 amino acids. The CDR3 is CSVVAATGELFF. In nucleotides, the CDR3 is TGCAGCGTTGTAGCGGCTACCGGGGAGCTGTTTTTT.

The chain couples TRBV20-1 to TRBJ2-7; D is possibly TRBD1 (6 bases). This CDR3 has 14 residues. Trimming stripped 0 bases from V and 6 bases from J, with 15 bases between. Germline CDR1 and CDR2: DFQATT and SNEGSKA (reference sequence). The CDR3 DNA reads as TGCAGTGCTAGAGATCTTGCCAGGGGTGTCGAGCAGTACTTC. The encoded protein is CSARDLARGVEQYF.

This clonotype has more than one count but fewer than ten. The chain carries TRBV20-1 and TRBJ2-7; the D gene could be TRBD1 or TRBD2 (6 bases each). The ends were cut back, 5 bases at V and 3 bases at J, with 20 bases in the middle. CDR3 length: 15 residues. CDR1 and CDR2 (germline): DFQATT, SNEGSKA (reference sequence). The CDR3 sequence is CSAPRGNGGFYEQYF. In DNA form, the CDR3 reads TGCAGTGCTCCTCGGGGGAACGGGGGCTTCTACGAGCAGTACTTC.

About this clonotype: A read error may be the cause here, since a much bigger clone is one base away. The chain joins TRBV7-2 to TRBJ1-2; 7 bases line up with TRBD1. This CDR3 is built from 16 residues. The trim removed 5 bases at V and 2 bases at J, leaving 11 bases unmatched. The germline V gene encodes CDR1 SGHTA and CDR2 FQGNSA. In DNA, the CDR3 is TGTGCCAGCAGCATAACTCCTCCGACAGGGAACTATGGCTACACCTTC. Protein: CASSITPPTGNYGYTF. The full variable domain, with the rest looked up from reference TRBV7-2 and TRBJ1-2, is GAGVSQSPSNKVTEKGKDVELRCDPISGHTALYWYRQSLGQGLEFLIYFQGNSAPDKSGLPSDRFSAERTGGSVSTLTIQRTQQEDSAVYLCASSITPPTGNYGYTFGSGTRLTVV.